This T cell receptor (beta chain) is drawn from a study of cytomegalovirus exposure and HLA in healthy donors. General study results and limits: Association with HLA alleles at 0.05 false discovery rate was found for approximately 18,000 TCR beta sequences in a later analysis.

The CDR3 length is 14 residues. From germline, CDR1 is SEHNR and CDR2 FQNEAQ (reference sequence). The J segment lost 2 bases and the V segment lost 6 bases, leaving 6 bases of the junction unmatched. The PCR was carried out with 60 Vbeta primers and 13 Jbeta primers. Libraries were prepared by immunoSEQ multiplex PCR; TCRdb keeps only in-frame clonotypes and omits some of them. The table records approximately 100,000 clones, about 62% of them present only once. About this clone itself: What it recognizes is unknown.

This TCR derives from a man under 40 in good health and CMV-seronegative. This sequence joins TRBV7-9 and TRBJ2-5; 7 bases are a match to TRBD1. Sequencing input: PBMCs. The CDR3 sequence is CASREDREQETQYF. In DNA form, the CDR3 reads TGTGCCAGCAGAGAAGACAGGGAGCAAGAGACCCAGTACTTC.